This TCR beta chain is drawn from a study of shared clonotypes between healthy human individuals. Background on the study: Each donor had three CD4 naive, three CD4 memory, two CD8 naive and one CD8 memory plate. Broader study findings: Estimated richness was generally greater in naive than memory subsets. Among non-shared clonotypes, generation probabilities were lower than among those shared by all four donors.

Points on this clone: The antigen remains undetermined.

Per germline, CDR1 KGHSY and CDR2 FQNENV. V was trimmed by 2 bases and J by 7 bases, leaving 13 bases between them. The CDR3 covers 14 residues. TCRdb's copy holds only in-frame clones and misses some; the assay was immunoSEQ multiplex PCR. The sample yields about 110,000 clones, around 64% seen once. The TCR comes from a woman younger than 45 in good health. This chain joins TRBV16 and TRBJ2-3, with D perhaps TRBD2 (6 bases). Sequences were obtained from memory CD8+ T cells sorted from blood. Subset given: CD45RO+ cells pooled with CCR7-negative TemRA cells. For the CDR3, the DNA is TGTGCCAGCAGCCAACCGGGGACTCCGAATACGCAGTATTTT. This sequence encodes CASSQPGTPNTQYF. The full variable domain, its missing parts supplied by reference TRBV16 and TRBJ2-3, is GEEVAQTPKHLVRGEGQKAKLYCAPIKGHSYVFWYQQVLKNEFKFLISFQNENVFDETGMPKERFSAKCLPNSPCSLEIQATKLEDSAVYFCASSQPGTPNTQYFGPGTRLTVL.